Following are 3 T cell receptor beta chains from one sample sequenced in a study of shared clonotypes between healthy human individuals. TCRdb's table, derived via immunoSEQ multiplex PCR, lists solely in-frame clones and lacks some. This repertoire shows over a million clones, approximately 98.5% found once; its top ten account for approximately 0.38%. Sequencing was performed on naive CD4+ T cells sorted from blood. Indicated subset: CD45RA+ positively selected. The receptors come from a man aged 25 to 40 in good health.

The J gene is TRBJ2-2, the V gene TRBV19; the D gene is possibly TRBD2 (6 bases). The CDR3 has 15 amino acids. Per germline, CDR1 LNHDA and CDR2 SQIVND (reference sequence). Trimming took off 6 bases at V and 1 base at J, with 12 bases between the two ends. The CDR3, as DNA: TGTGCCAGTAGCCTCCCCGGGGGGAACACCGGGGAGCTGTTTTTT. Translated: CASSLPGGNTGELFF.

The J gene is TRBJ1-4, the V gene TRBV4-3; no clear D. CDR1 and CDR2 (germline): LGHNA, YSLEER. The CDR3 is made up of 13 amino acids. V dropped 4 bases and J dropped 8 bases, with 11 bases sitting between them. CDR3 in amino acids: CASSLRGWEKLFF. The CDR3 region has the DNA TGCGCCAGCAGCCTCCGGGGATGGGAAAAACTGTTTTTT.

The rearrangement uses TRBV5-1 and TRBJ1-1, with no clear D. Germline CDR1 is SGHRS and CDR2 is YFSETQ. The V end was cut by 0 bases, the J end by 3 bases, with 15 bases between. CDR3 length: 16 residues. CDR3 sequence: CASSLVLTDKHTEAFF. The CDR3 DNA reads TGCGCCAGCAGCTTGGTCTTAACTGACAAGCACACTGAAGCTTTCTTT.